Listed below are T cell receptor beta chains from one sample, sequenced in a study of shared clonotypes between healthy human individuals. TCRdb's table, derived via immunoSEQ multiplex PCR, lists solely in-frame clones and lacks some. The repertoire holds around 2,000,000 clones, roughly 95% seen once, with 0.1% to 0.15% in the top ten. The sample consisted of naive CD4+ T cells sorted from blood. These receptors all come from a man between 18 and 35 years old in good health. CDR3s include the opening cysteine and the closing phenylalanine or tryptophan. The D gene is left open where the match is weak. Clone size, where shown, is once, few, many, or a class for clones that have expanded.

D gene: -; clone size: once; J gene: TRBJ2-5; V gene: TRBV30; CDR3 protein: CAWGEGYSVQETQYF; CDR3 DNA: TGTGCCTGGGGTGAGGGCTATAGCGTCCAAGAGACCCAGTACTTC
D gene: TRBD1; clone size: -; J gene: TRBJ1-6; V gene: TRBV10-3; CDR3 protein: CAISVSRGPSPLHF; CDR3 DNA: TGTGCCATCAGTGTTAGCAGGGGGCCTTCACCCCTCCACTTT
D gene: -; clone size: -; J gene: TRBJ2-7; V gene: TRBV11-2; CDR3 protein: CASSFAGHYEQYF; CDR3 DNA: TGTGCCAGCAGCTTCGCGGGACACTACGAGCAGTACTTC
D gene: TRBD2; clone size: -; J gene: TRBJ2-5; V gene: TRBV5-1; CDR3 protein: CASSLGTSGGEETQYF; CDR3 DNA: TGCGCCAGCAGCCTGGGGACTAGCGGGGGAGAGGAGACCCAGTACTTC
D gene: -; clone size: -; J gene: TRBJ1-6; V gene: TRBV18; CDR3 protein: CASSPQGVYNSPLHF; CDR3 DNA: TGTGCCAGCTCACCACAGGGAGTGTATAATTCACCCCTCCACTTT
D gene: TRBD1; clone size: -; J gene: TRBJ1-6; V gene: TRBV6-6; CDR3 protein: CASSYGTGFDNSPLHF; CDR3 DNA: TGTGCCAGCAGTTACGGGACAGGGTTCGATAATTCACCCCTCCACTTT
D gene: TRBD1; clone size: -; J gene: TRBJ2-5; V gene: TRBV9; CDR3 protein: CASSTRTGVEETQYF; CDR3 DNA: TGTGCCAGCAGCACCCGGACAGGGGTTGAGGAGACCCAGTACTTC
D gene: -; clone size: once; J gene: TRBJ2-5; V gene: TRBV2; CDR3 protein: CASKAGHPGETQYF; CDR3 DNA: TGTGCCAGCAAGGCGGGACACCCTGGGGAGACCCAGTACTTC
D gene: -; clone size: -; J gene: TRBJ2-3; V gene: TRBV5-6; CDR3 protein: CASSLQDTQYF; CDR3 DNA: TGTGCCAGCAGCTTGCAGGATACGCAGTATTTT
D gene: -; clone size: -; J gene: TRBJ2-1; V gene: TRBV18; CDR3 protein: CASSQTGLPYNEQFF; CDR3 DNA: TGTGCCAGCTCACAAACAGGGTTACCCTACAATGAGCAGTTCTTC
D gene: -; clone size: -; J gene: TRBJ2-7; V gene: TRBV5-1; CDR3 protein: CASSLDGGSVEQYF; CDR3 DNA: TGCGCCAGCAGCTTGGATGGGGGCTCCGTAGAGCAGTACTTC
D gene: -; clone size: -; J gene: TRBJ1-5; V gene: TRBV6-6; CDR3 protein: CASSGSSPHQPQHF; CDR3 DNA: TGTGCCAGCAGCGGCAGCAGCCCCCATCAGCCCCAGCATTTT
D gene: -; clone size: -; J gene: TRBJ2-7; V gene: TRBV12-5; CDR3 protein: CASGLSGEQYF; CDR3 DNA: TGTGCTAGTGGTTTGAGCGGCGAGCAGTACTTC
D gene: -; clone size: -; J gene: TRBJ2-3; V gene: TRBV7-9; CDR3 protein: CASSRHSDSTDTQYF; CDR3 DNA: TGTGCCAGCAGCAGACACTCCGACAGCACAGATACGCAGTATTTT
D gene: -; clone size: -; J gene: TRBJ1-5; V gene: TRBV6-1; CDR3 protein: CASSEARLGEASRPQHF; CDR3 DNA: TGTGCCAGCAGTGAAGCGCGTTTAGGGGAGGCCTCGAGGCCCCAGCATTTT